A selection of T cell receptor beta chains follows, all from one sample in a study of early stage breast cancer tumors. Some clones are missing from TCRdb's copy, which holds only in-frame ones; the method was immunoSEQ multiplex PCR. The table has tens of thousands of clones, approximately 54% seen once. Sequenced sample: breast tumor tissue. These receptors came from a person between 50 and 60 years old with breast cancer. Both conserved end residues are part of each CDR3. A D gene is named only where the DNA matches it firmly. For some rows the clone size is stated as once, few or many, or as a class when expanded; others skip it.

J gene: TRBJ2-4
CDR3 length: 12
D gene: NA
V gene: TRBV7-9
clone size: NA
CDR3 protein: CASSLGVNIQYF
CDR3 DNA: TGTGCCAGCTCCCTGGGGGTCAACATTCAGTACTTC

J gene: TRBJ1-1
CDR3 length: 14
D gene: NA
V gene: TRBV7-2
clone size: NA
CDR3 protein: CASSFGHYNTEAFF
CDR3 DNA: TGTGCCAGCAGCTTCGGGCATTACAACACTGAAGCTTTCTTT

J gene: TRBJ2-3
CDR3 length: 13
D gene: NA
V gene: TRBV11-3
clone size: NA
CDR3 protein: CASSVSGTDTQYF
CDR3 DNA: TGTGCCAGCAGCGTTAGCGGCACAGATACGCAGTATTTT

J gene: TRBJ2-1
CDR3 length: 11
D gene: NA
V gene: TRBV19
clone size: NA
CDR3 protein: CASSNKREQFF
CDR3 DNA: TGTGCCAGTAGTAACAAAAGGGAGCAGTTCTTC

J gene: TRBJ2-1
CDR3 length: 16
D gene: NA
V gene: TRBV15
clone size: NA
CDR3 protein: CATSRVGRAVYNEQFF
CDR3 DNA: TGTGCCACCAGCAGAGTAGGCAGGGCGGTGTACAATGAGCAGTTCTTC

J gene: TRBJ2-7
CDR3 length: 15
D gene: NA
V gene: TRBV30
clone size: NA
CDR3 protein: CAWNPGQSLLYEQYF
CDR3 DNA: TGTGCCTGGAACCCAGGACAGTCCTTGCTCTACGAGCAGTACTTC

J gene: TRBJ2-7
CDR3 length: 11
D gene: NA
V gene: TRBV30
clone size: NA
CDR3 protein: CACRGGYEQYF
CDR3 DNA: TGTGCCTGCCGGGGAGGATACGAGCAGTACTTC

J gene: TRBJ2-3
CDR3 length: 15
D gene: TRBD1
V gene: TRBV7-9
clone size: NA
CDR3 protein: CASSFGTGEGDTQYF
CDR3 DNA: TGTGCCAGCAGCTTTGGGACAGGGGAGGGAGATACGCAGTATTTT

J gene: TRBJ2-7
CDR3 length: 16
D gene: TRBD1
V gene: TRBV27
clone size: once
CDR3 protein: CASSYTGTVSSYEQYF
CDR3 DNA: TGTGCCAGCAGCTATACCGGGACAGTGTCCTCCTACGAGCAGTACTTC

J gene: TRBJ2-7
CDR3 length: 16
D gene: TRBD2
V gene: TRBV18
clone size: once
CDR3 protein: CASSLTSGRAVYEQYF
CDR3 DNA: TGTGCCAGCTCACTTACTAGCGGGAGGGCCGTCTACGAGCAGTACTTC

J gene: TRBJ2-2
CDR3 length: 18
D gene: TRBD1
V gene: TRBV18
clone size: few
CDR3 protein: CASSAIQGARADTGELFF
CDR3 DNA: TGTGCCAGCTCAGCTATACAGGGGGCGCGTGCCGACACCGGGGAGCTGTTTTTT

J gene: TRBJ1-2
CDR3 length: 12
D gene: TRBD1
V gene: TRBV29-1
clone size: medium-sized
CDR3 protein: CSVMGQHYGYTF
CDR3 DNA: TGCAGCGTTATGGGACAGCACTATGGCTACACCTTC

J gene: TRBJ1-3
CDR3 length: 15
D gene: NA
V gene: TRBV7-8
clone size: NA
CDR3 protein: CASSLGRYSGNTIYF
CDR3 DNA: TGTGCCAGCAGCTTAGGCCGGTACTCTGGAAACACCATATATTTT

J gene: TRBJ1-3
CDR3 length: 16
D gene: NA
V gene: TRBV6-1
clone size: NA
CDR3 protein: CASSEGFTQGGNTIYF
CDR3 DNA: TGTGCCAGCAGTGAAGGTTTTACGCAGGGAGGCAACACCATATATTTT

J gene: TRBJ1-5
CDR3 length: 14
D gene: NA
V gene: TRBV10-2
clone size: NA
CDR3 protein: CASSDDRGNQPQHF
CDR3 DNA: TGCGCCAGCAGTGACGACAGAGGCAATCAGCCCCAGCATTTT

J gene: TRBJ1-1
CDR3 length: 14
D gene: NA
V gene: TRBV7-9
clone size: NA
CDR3 protein: CASSLPIKNTEAFF
CDR3 DNA: TGTGCCAGCAGCCTACCCATAAAGAACACTGAAGCTTTCTTT

J gene: TRBJ2-3
CDR3 length: 11
D gene: NA
V gene: TRBV29-1
clone size: once
CDR3 protein: CSVGSTDTQYF
CDR3 DNA: TGCAGCGTAGGAAGCACAGATACGCAGTATTTT

J gene: TRBJ2-5
CDR3 length: 18
D gene: TRBD2
V gene: TRBV11-3
clone size: NA
CDR3 protein: CASSLDWRAGGFGETQYF
CDR3 DNA: TGTGCCAGCAGCTTAGATTGGAGGGCGGGAGGGTTCGGAGAGACCCAGTACTTC

J gene: TRBJ1-2
CDR3 length: 12
D gene: NA
V gene: TRBV5-6
clone size: NA
CDR3 protein: CASSDRTGGYTF
CDR3 DNA: TGTGCCAGCAGCGACAGGACGGGAGGCTACACCTTC

J gene: TRBJ2-3
CDR3 length: 13
D gene: NA
V gene: TRBV6-5
clone size: NA
CDR3 protein: CASSWTHTDTQYF
CDR3 DNA: TGTGCCAGCAGTTGGACTCACACAGATACGCAGTATTTT

J gene: TRBJ2-1
CDR3 length: 13
D gene: NA
V gene: TRBV30
clone size: NA
CDR3 protein: CAWSVSMQNEQFF
CDR3 DNA: TGTGCCTGGAGTGTTTCTATGCAAAATGAGCAGTTCTTC